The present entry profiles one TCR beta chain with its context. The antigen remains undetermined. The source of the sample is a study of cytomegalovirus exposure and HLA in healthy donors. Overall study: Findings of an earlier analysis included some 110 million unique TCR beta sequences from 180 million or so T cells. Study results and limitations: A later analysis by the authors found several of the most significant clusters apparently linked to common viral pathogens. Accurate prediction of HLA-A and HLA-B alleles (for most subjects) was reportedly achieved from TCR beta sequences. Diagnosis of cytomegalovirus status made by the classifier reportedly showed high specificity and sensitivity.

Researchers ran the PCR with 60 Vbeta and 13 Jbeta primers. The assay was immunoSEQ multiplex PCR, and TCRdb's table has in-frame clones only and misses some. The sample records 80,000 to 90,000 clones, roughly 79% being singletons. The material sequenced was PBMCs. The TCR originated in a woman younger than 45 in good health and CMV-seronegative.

The CDR3: CASGEGGNVGEQYF. In nucleotides, the CDR3 is TGTGCCAGCGGAGAGGGGGGGAATGTCGGCGAGCAGTACTTC. This chain links TRBV28 with TRBJ2-7, with D perhaps matching TRBD2 (7 bases). Germline V gene data show CDR1 as MDHEN and CDR2 as SYDVKM. The CDR3 loop spans 14 amino acids. V dropped 8 bases and J dropped 6 bases, with 20 bases sitting between them. The whole variable domain, filled in from reference TRBV28 and TRBJ2-7, reads DVKVTQSSRYLVKRTGEKVFLECVQDMDHENMFWYRQDPGLGLRLIYFSYDVKMKEKGDIPEGYSVSREKKERFSLILESASTNQTSMYLCASGEGGNVGEQYFGPGTRLTVT.